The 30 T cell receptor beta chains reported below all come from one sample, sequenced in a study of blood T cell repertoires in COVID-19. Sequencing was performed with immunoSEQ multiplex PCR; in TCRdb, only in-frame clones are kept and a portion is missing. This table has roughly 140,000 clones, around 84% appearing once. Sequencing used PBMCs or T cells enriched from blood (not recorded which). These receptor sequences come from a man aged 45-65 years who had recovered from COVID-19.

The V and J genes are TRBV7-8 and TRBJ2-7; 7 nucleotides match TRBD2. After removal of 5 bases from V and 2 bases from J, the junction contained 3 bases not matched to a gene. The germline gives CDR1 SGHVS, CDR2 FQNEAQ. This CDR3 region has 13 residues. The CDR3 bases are TGTGCCAGCAGCCCGCGGGGGACCTACGAGCAGTACTTC. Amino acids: CASSPRGTYEQYF.

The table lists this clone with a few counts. DNA for the CDR3: TGTGCCAGCAGCTTATTGGGACACGGAAAACGGGGCTATGGCTACACCTTC. Its protein is CASSLLGHGKRGYGYTF. V is TRBV7-2 and J is TRBJ1-2, with D possibly being TRBD1 (6 bases). Germline values: CDR1 SGHTA, CDR2 FQGNSA. V dropped 2 bases and J dropped 4 bases, with 20 bases sitting between them. The CDR3 has 17 amino acids.

CDR3 nucleotide sequence: TGTGCCAGCAGCCCCGGACAGGGGGCCCACGAGCAGTACTTC. Amino acid sequence: CASSPGQGAHEQYF. The V call is TRBV14, the J call TRBJ2-7, with TRBD1 matching over 11 bases. V gave up 4 bases and J gave up 5 bases; unmatched junction bases: 4. The CDR3 is 14 amino acids. CDR1 is SGHDN, CDR2 FVKESK, per germline. Combining the CDR3 with reference TRBV14 and TRBJ2-7 gives the whole variable domain EAGVTQFPSHSVIEKGQTVTLRCDPISGHDNLYWYRRVMGKEIKFLLHFVKESKQDESGMPNNRFLAERTGGTYSTLKVQPAELEDSGVYFCASSPGQGAHEQYFGPGTRLTVT.

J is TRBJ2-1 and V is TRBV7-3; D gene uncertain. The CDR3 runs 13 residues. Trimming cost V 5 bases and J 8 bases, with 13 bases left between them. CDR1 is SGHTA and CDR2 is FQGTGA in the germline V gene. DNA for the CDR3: TGTGCCAGCAGCCCCGGGTCCGGCGATGAGCAGTTCTTC. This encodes CASSPGSGDEQFF.

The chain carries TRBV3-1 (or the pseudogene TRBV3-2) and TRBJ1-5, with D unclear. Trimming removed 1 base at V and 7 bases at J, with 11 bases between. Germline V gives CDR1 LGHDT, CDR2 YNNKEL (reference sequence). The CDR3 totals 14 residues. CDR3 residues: CASSQAVQAQPQHF. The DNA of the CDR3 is TGTGCCAGCAGCCAAGCAGTGCAGGCACAGCCCCAGCATTTT.

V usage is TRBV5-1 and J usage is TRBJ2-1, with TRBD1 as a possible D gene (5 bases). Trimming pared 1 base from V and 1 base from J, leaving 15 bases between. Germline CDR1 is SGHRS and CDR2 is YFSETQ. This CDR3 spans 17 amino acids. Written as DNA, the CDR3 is TGCGCCAGCAGCTTGTTCATCGCCCAGGGATCCTACAATGAGCAGTTCTTC. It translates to CASSLFIAQGSYNEQFF.

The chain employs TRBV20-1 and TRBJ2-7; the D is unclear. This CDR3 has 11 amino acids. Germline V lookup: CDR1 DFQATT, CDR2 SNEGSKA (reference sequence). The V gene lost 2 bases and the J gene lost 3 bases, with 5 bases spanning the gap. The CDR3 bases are TGCAGTGCTAGACGAGACTACGAGCAGTACTTC. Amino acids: CSARRDYEQYF.

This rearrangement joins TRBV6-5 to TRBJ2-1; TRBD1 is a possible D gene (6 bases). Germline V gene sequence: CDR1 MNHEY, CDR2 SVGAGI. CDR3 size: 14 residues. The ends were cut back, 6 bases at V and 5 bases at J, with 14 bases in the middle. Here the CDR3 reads CASSPAWTDNEQFF. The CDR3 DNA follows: TGTGCCAGCAGCCCCGCTTGGACAGACAATGAGCAGTTCTTC.

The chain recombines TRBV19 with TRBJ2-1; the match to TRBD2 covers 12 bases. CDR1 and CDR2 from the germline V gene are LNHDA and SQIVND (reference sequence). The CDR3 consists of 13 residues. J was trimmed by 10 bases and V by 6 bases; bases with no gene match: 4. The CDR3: CASSNGLAGEQFF. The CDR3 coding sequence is TGTGCCAGTAGCAACGGACTAGCGGGGGAGCAGTTCTTC.

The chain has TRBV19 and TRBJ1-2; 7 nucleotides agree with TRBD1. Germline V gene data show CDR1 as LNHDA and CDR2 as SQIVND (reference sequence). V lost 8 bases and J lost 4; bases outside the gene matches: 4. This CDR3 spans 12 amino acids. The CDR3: CASYRGPYGYTF. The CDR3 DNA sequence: TGTGCCAGTTACAGGGGACCCTATGGCTACACCTTC.

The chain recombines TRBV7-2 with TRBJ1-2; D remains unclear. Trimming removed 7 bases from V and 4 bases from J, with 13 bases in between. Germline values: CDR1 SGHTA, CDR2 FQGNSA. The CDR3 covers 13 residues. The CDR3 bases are TGTGCCAGCACCCCGGTAGTTCGCTATGGCTACACCTTC. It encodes CASTPVVRYGYTF.

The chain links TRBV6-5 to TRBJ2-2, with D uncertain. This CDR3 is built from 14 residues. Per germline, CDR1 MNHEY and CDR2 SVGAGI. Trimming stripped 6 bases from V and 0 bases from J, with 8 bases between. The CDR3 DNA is TGTGCCAGCAGCGACATATCGAACACCGGGGAGCTGTTTTTT. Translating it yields CASSDISNTGELFF.

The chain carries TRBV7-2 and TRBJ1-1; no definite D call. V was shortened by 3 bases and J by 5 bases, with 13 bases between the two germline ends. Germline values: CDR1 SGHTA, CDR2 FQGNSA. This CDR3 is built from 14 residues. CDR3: CASSFLPVKTEAFF. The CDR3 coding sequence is TGTGCCAGCAGCTTTTTGCCGGTAAAGACTGAAGCTTTCTTT.

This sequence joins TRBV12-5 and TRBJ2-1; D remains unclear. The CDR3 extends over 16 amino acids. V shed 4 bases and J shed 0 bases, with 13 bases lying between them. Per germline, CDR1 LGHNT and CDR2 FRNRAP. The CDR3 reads CASGSGRISSYNEQFF. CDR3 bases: TGTGCTAGTGGTTCAGGCCGAATTAGCTCCTACAATGAGCAGTTCTTC. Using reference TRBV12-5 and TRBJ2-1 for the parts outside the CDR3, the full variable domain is DARVTQTPRHKVTEMGQEVTMRCQPILGHNTVFWYRQTMMQGLELLAYFRNRAPLDDSGMPKDRFSAEMPDATLATLKIQPSEPRDSAVYFCASGSGRISSYNEQFFGPGTRLTVL.

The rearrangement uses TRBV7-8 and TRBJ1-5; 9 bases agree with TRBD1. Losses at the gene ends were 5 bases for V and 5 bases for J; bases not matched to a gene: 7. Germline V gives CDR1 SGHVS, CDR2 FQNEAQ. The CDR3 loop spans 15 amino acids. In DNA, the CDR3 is TGTGCCAGCAGCCCCGGGACAGGGAGGGATCAGCCCCAGCATTTT. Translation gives CASSPGTGRDQPQHF.

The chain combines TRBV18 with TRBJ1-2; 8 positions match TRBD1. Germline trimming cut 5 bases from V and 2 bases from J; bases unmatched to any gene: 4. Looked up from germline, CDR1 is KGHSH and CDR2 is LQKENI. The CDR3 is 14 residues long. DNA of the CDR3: TGTGCCAGCTCAACGGACAGGGCCAACTATGGCTACACCTTC. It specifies CASSTDRANYGYTF.

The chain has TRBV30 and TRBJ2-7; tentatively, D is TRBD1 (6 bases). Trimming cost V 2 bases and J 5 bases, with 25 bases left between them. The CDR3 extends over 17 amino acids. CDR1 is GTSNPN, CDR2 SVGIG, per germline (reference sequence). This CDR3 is CAWSPPSGTILDNEQYF. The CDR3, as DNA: TGTGCCTGGAGTCCACCGTCCGGGACAATCCTTGACAACGAGCAGTACTTC.

The CDR3 DNA is TGCGCCAGCAGCCAAGACAGGGGGTTTTATGGCTACACCTTC. Its protein is CASSQDRGFYGYTF. The chain joins TRBV4-3 to TRBJ1-2; TRBD1 agrees at 7 bases. This CDR3 region has 14 residues. The trim removed 0 bases at V and 5 bases at J, leaving 3 bases unmatched. The germline V gene encodes CDR1 LGHNA and CDR2 YSLEER.

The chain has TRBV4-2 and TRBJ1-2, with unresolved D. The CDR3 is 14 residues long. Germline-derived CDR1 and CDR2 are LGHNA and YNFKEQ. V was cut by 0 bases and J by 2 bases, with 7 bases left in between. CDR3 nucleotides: TGTGCCAGCAGCCAAGATCTCCCCAACTATGGCTACACCTTC. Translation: CASSQDLPNYGYTF.

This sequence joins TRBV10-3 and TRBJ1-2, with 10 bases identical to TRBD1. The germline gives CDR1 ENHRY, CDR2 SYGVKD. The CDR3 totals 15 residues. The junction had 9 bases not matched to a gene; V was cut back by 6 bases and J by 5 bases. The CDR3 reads CAIRQDRGLSYGYTF. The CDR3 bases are TGTGCCATCAGACAGGACAGGGGGTTATCATATGGCTACACCTTC.

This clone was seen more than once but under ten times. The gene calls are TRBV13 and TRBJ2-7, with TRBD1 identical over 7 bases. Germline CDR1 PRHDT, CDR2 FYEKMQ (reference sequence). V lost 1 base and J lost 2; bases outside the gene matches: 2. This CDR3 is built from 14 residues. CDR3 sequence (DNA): TGTGCCAGCAGCTTAGAAGGACAGGCCTACGAGCAGTACTTC. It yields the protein CASSLEGQAYEQYF.

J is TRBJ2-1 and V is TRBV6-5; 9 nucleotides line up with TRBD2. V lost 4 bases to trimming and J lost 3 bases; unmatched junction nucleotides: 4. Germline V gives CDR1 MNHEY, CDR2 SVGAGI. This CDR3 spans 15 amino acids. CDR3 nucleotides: TGTGCCAGCAGTTTGACGACTAGCGGCTACAATGAGCAGTTCTTC. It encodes CASSLTTSGYNEQFF.

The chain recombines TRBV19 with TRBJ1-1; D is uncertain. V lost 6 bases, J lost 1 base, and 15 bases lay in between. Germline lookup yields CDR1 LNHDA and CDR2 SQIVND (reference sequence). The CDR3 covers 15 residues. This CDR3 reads CASSKKSSGNTEAFF. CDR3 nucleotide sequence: TGTGCCAGTAGCAAAAAGTCGTCAGGGAACACTGAAGCTTTCTTT. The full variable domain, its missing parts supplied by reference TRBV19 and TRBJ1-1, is DGGITQSPKYLFRKEGQNVTLSCEQNLNHDAMYWYRQDPGQGLRLIYYSQIVNDFQKGDIAEGYSVSREKKESFPLTVTSAQKNPTAFYLCASSKKSSGNTEAFFGQGTRLTVV.

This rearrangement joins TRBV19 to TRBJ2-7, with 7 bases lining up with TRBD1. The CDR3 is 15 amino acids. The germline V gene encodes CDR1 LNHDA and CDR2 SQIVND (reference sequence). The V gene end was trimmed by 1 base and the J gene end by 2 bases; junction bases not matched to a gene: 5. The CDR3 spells CASSIGRGLTYEQYF. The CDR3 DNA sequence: TGTGCCAGTAGTATAGGAAGGGGGCTGACCTACGAGCAGTACTTC.

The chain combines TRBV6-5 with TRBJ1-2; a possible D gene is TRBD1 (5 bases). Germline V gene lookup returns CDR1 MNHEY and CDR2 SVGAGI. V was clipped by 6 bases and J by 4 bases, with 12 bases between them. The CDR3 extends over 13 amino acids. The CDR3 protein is CASSHDSAYGYTF. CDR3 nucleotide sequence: TGTGCCAGCAGCCACGACAGTGCCTATGGCTACACCTTC.

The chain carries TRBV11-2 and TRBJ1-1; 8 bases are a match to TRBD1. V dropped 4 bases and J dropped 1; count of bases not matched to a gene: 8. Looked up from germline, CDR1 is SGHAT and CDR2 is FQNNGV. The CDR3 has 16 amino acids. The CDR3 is CASSSTGGGWNTEAFF. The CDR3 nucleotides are TGTGCCAGCAGCTCCACAGGGGGTGGATGGAACACTGAAGCTTTCTTT.

CDR3 nucleotide sequence: TGTGCCAGCAGCTTATGGCAGGGTGGGTCCTACAATGAGCAGTTCTTC. The encoded protein is CASSLWQGGSYNEQFF. The genes are TRBV11-3 and TRBJ2-1; D possibly corresponds to TRBD1 (5 bases). Germline CDR1 SGHNT, CDR2 YENEEA. The CDR3 has 16 residues. V was shortened by 2 bases and J by 1 base, with 12 bases between the two germline ends.

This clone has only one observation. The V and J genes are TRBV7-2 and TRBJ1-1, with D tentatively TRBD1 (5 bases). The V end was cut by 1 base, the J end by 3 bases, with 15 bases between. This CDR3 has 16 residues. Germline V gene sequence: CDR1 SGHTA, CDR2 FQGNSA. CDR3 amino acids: CASSLVRGIGHTEAFF. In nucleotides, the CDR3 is TGTGCCAGCAGCTTAGTAAGGGGAATTGGGCACACTGAAGCTTTCTTT.

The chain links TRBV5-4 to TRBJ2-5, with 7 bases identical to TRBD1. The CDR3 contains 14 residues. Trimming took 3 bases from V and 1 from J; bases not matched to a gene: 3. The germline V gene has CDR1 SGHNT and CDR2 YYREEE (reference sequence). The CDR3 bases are TGTGCCAGCAGCTACCGGGACAGCCAAGAGACCCAGTACTTC. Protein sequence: CASSYRDSQETQYF.

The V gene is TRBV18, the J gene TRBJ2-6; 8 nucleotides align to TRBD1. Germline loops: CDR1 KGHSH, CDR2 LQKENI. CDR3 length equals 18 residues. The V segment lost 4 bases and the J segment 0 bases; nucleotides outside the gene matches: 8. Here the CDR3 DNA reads TGTGCCAGCTCACAGAGGACAGGGCGCGACTCTGGGGCCAACGTCCTGACTTTC. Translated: CASSQRTGRDSGANVLTF. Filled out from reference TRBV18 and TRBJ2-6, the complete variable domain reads NAGVMQNPRHLVRRRGQEARLRCSPMKGHSHVYWYRQLPEEGLKFMVYLQKENIIDESGMPKERFSAEFPKEGPSILRIQQVVRGDSAAYFCASSQRTGRDSGANVLTFGAGSRLTVL.